This note documents a single T cell receptor (beta chain) sequence. Its antigen remains unidentified. The sample is drawn from a study of identifying expanded T cells in peripheral blood. Study-level points and caveats: Roughly 1.2 clones differed between technical replicates, versus approximately 17 and 20 over time. Roughly two-week clone count variance significantly increased as total template count grew.

The repertoire was sequenced with immunoSEQ multiplex PCR; TCRdb's copy has only in-frame clones and lacks some. The profile shows around 100,000 clones, roughly 85% of them singletons. Healthy donors had no documented immune events, such as infections, while sampled. The V gene end was trimmed by 2 bases and the J gene end by 5 bases; junction bases not matched to a gene: 6. The CDR3 length is 14 residues. The germline V gene encodes CDR1 SGHDT and CDR2 YYEEEE. The sequenced sample was blood. The gene calls are TRBV5-6 and TRBJ2-5, with 7 positions matching TRBD1. The clonotype originates from a person aged 18 to 70 in good health. The chain's CDR3 is CASSFVGGGETQYF. DNA of the CDR3: TGTGCCAGCAGCTTTGTAGGGGGCGGGGAGACCCAGTACTTC.